A single sample is the source of the 16 T cell receptor beta chains below, sequenced in a study of OX40 agonist ivuxolimab in advanced cancers. Assay: immunoSEQ multiplex PCR; the TCRdb copy retains only in-frame clones and omits some. The sample consists of approximately 58,000 clones, around 85% of them appearing once. The sequencing used CD4+ or CD8+ T cells sorted from blood, collected in a trial of the OX40 agonist ivuxolimab. Every receptor here comes from an adult with an advanced solid tumor such as melanoma, head and neck, liver or kidney cancer.

CDR3 sequence reads: CASSVSGRPNEQFF. In DNA form, the CDR3 reads TGCGCCAGCAGTGTAAGCGGGAGGCCTAATGAGCAGTTCTTC. The V and J genes are TRBV10-1 and TRBJ2-1, with 9 positions matching TRBD2. Germline V CDR1 and CDR2: WNHNN, SYGVQD (reference sequence). Unmatched junction bases numbered 5, after V lost 4 bases and J lost 7 bases. The CDR3 is 14 amino acids.

This clone came up once. This chain connects TRBV19 to TRBJ2-1; 7 nucleotides line up with TRBD1. V gave up 6 bases and J gave up 6 bases; unmatched junction bases: 8. This CDR3 is 14 amino acids long. Germline-derived CDR1 and CDR2 are LNHDA and SQIVND (reference sequence). The CDR3 nucleotides are TGTGCCAGTAGGACACGGGACAGAGGCAATGAGCAGTTCTTC. Protein product: CASRTRDRGNEQFF.

The CDR3 protein is CASKRDNNSPLHF. CDR3 nucleotides: TGTGCCTCCAAGAGGGATAATAATTCACCCCTCCACTTT. The rearrangement joins TRBV27 to TRBJ1-6; D call uncertain. Trimming took off 11 bases at V and 5 bases at J, with 13 bases between the two ends. Germline CDR1 MNHEY, CDR2 SMNVEV (reference sequence). This CDR3 comprises 13 residues.

The genes are TRBV7-2 and TRBJ2-7, with D perhaps matching TRBD2 (5 bases). Trimming removed 7 bases from V and 3 bases from J, with 10 bases in between. The germline CDR1 and CDR2 sequences are SGHTA and FQGNSA. The CDR3 consists of 12 residues. The CDR3 coding sequence is TGTGCCAGCACCACCGGGGTCTACGAGCAGTACTTC. This sequence encodes CASTTGVYEQYF.

The chain has TRBV4-1 and TRBJ1-2; tentative D call: TRBD1 (6 bases). The length of the CDR3 is 14 residues. The V end lost 3 bases, the J end lost 5 bases, and 13 bases lay between the germline ends. Per germline, CDR1 MGHRA and CDR2 YSYEKL. DNA of the CDR3: TGCGCCAGCAGCCACCAGGACAGAGTATATGGCTACACCTTC. As protein: CASSHQDRVYGYTF.

This chain connects TRBV5-4 to TRBJ2-1, with D tentatively TRBD1 (6 bases). The length of the CDR3 is 15 residues. Looked up from germline, CDR1 is SGHNT and CDR2 is YYREEE (reference sequence). With 1 base removed from V and 1 base from J, the gap between germline ends came to 9 bases. CDR3 sequence: CASSLMGASYNEQFF. CDR3 DNA sequence: TGTGCCAGCAGCTTGATGGGGGCATCCTACAATGAGCAGTTCTTC.

The rearrangement links TRBV10-2 to TRBJ2-3; D is unresolved. The CDR3 is 12 residues long. Germline loops: CDR1 WSHSY, CDR2 SAAADI. V was trimmed by 3 bases and J by 4 bases, leaving 5 bases between them. The CDR3 here is CASSEIADTQYF. DNA for the CDR3: TGCGCCAGCAGTGAAATCGCAGATACGCAGTATTTT.

The CDR3 loop reads CASSLPGQGNEQFF. The CDR3, as DNA: TGTGCCAGCAGCTTGCCGGGACAGGGCAATGAGCAGTTCTTC. The chain recombines TRBV5-6 with TRBJ2-1; TRBD1 agrees at 9 bases. The CDR3 is made up of 14 amino acids. Germline CDR1 is SGHDT and CDR2 is YYEEEE. V lost 1 base to trimming and J lost 6 bases; unmatched junction nucleotides: 2.

The rearrangement uses TRBV10-3 and TRBJ2-3, with TRBD2 identical over 13 bases. The ends lost 6 bases at V and 3 bases at J; junction bases unmatched: 3. The CDR3 is 15 residues long. CDR1 is ENHRY and CDR2 is SYGVKD in the germline V gene. CDR3 sequence (DNA): TGTGCCATCAGCCGACTAGCGGGGGGTACAGATACGCAGTATTTT. Protein: CAISRLAGGTDTQYF.

The rearrangement joins TRBV11-2 to TRBJ2-7; weak D call: TRBD2 (6 bases). V was pared by 2 bases and J by 7 bases, with 12 bases between. There are 13 residues in the CDR3. From germline, CDR1 is SGHAT and CDR2 FQNNGV. The CDR3 DNA follows: TGTGCCAGCAGCTTATTTCGGGAGCTTGAGCAGTACTTC. Amino acid sequence: CASSLFRELEQYF.

The V gene is TRBV2, the J gene TRBJ2-7; 8 positions match TRBD1. The ends lost 6 bases at V and 4 bases at J; junction bases unmatched: 8. CDR3 size: 14 residues. Germline V gene data show CDR1 as SNHLY and CDR2 as FYNNEI. In DNA form, the CDR3 reads TGTGCCAGCAGGATCTCAGGGGGCGGGTACGAGCAGTACTTC. Encoded protein: CASRISGGGYEQYF. Supplemented by reference TRBV2 and TRBJ2-7, the full variable domain reads EPEVTQTPSHQVTQMGQEVILRCVPISNHLYFYWYRQILGQKVEFLVSFYNNEISEKSEIFDDQFSVERPDGSNFTLKIRSTKLEDSAMYFCASRISGGGYEQYFGPGTRLTVT.

This clone was seen only once. J is TRBJ2-7 and V is TRBV7-8; a possible D gene is TRBD2 (6 bases). From germline, CDR1 is SGHVS and CDR2 FQNEAQ. The CDR3 contains 14 residues. Trimming stripped 5 bases from V and 2 bases from J, with 13 bases between. The CDR3 sequence is CASSRNRLAYEQYF. CDR3 coding DNA: TGTGCCAGCAGCCGCAACCGACTAGCCTACGAGCAGTACTTC. The whole variable domain, filled in from reference TRBV7-8 and TRBJ2-7, reads GAGVSQSPRYKVAKRGQDVALRCDPISGHVSLFWYQQALGQGPEFLTYFQNEAQLDKSGLPSDRFFAERPEGSVSTLKIQRTQQEDSAVYLCASSRNRLAYEQYFGPGTRLTVT.

The V gene is TRBV11-1, the J gene TRBJ2-2; the match to TRBD2 covers 11 bases. This CDR3 is built from 19 residues. The V and J ends lost 5 bases and 5 bases, in that order; junction bases with no gene match: 16. Germline CDR1 and CDR2: SGHAT and FQDESV (reference sequence). The CDR3 reads CASSPRGLAGGPVTGELFF. CDR3 DNA sequence: TGTGCCAGCAGCCCAAGAGGGCTAGCGGGAGGCCCGGTAACCGGGGAGCTGTTTTTT.

J is TRBJ2-1 and V is TRBV6-5, with 10 positions matching TRBD2. There are 16 residues in the CDR3. The ends lost 2 bases at V and 4 bases at J; junction bases unmatched: 5. Germline-derived CDR1 and CDR2 are MNHEY and SVGAGI. The CDR3 sequence is CASSYLAGAPYNEQFF. Written as DNA, the CDR3 is TGTGCCAGCAGTTACCTAGCGGGGGCCCCGTACAATGAGCAGTTCTTC.

CDR3 DNA sequence: TGTGCCAGCAGCTTGGTGGCGGGGGGCGGAGAGACCCAGTACTTC. It is translated as CASSLVAGGGETQYF. V gene TRBV5-4 combines with J gene TRBJ2-5, with 8 nucleotides matching TRBD2. Germline values: CDR1 SGHNT, CDR2 YYREEE (reference sequence). The ends lost 0 bases at V and 4 bases at J; junction bases unmatched: 5. This CDR3 is built from 15 residues.

This chain uses TRBV7-9 with TRBJ1-1; the D is unclear. Germline V CDR1 and CDR2: SEHNR, FQNEAQ (reference sequence). Trimming shortened V by 3 bases and J by 2 bases, and 10 bases separated the two germline ends. The CDR3 totals 14 residues. The CDR3 loop is CASSFGGGNTEAFF. DNA for the CDR3: TGTGCCAGCAGCTTCGGAGGCGGAAACACTGAAGCTTTCTTT.